Sequencing of this TCR beta chain was carried out in a study of human T cells and chemical hapten exposure. Turning to the study itself: Small differences in pooled library volume mainly drove the variation in TCR yields per sample.

MiXCR, applied by TCRdb to the RACE reads, yields one record per CDR3 protein. The sample shows around 130,000 distinct CDR3 sequences, around 8.2% of them seen only once. This clonotype was counted a few times. Germline trimming cut 2 bases from V and 1 base from J; bases unmatched to any gene: 2. Germline CDR1 and CDR2: MNHEY and SVGEGT. CDR3 size: 14 residues. Time point described: healthy volunteer bleed at 2 weeks. Unseparated into fractions, whole blood served as the source from which total RNA was extracted. J is TRBJ2-7 and V is TRBV6-2 or TRBV6-3, with TRBD1 identical over 7 bases. The sequence derives from a male donor in good health. Some clones in this sample may be carry-over from other donors' samples. Sequenced: whole blood. CDR3 region: CASSYRDRSYEQYF. CDR3 nucleotides: TGTGCCAGCAGTTACCGGGACAGATCCTACGAGCAGTACTTC.